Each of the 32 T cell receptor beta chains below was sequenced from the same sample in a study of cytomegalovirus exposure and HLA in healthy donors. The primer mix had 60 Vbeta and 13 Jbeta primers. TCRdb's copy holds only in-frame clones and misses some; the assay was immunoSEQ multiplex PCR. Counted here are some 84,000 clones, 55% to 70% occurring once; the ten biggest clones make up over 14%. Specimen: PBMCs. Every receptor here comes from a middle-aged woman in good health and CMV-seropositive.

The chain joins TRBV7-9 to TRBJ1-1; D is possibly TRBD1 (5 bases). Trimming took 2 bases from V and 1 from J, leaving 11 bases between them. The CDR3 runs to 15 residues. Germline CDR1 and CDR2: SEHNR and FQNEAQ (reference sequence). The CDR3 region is CASSLMGLTNTEAFF. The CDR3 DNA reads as TGTGCCAGCAGCTTAATGGGGCTGACGAACACTGAAGCTTTCTTT. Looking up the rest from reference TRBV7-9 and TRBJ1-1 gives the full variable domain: DTGVSQNPRHKITKRGQNVTFRCDPISEHNRLYWYRQTLGQGPEFLTYFQNEAQLEKSRLLSDRFSAERPKGSFSTLEIQRTEQGDSAMYLCASSLMGLTNTEAFFGQGTRLTVV.

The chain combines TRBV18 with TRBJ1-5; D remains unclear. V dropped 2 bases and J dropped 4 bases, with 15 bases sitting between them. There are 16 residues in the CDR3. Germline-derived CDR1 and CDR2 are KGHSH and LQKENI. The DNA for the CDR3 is TGTGCCAGCTCACCAGACACCGGAGGAGGGAATCAGCCCCAGCATTTT. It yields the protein CASSPDTGGGNQPQHF.

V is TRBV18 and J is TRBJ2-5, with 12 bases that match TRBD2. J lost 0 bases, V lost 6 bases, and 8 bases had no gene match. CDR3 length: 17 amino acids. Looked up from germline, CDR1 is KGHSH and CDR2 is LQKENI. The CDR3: CASSSPLAGGYQETQYF. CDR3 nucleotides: TGTGCCAGCTCGTCTCCACTAGCGGGAGGATACCAAGAGACCCAGTACTTC.

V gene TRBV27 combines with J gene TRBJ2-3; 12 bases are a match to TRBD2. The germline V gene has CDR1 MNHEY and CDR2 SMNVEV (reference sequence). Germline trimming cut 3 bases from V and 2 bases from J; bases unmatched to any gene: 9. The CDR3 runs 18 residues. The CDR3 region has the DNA TGTGCCAGCAGTTTCAACCGGCTAGCGGGAGGGTCCACAGATACGCAGTATTTT. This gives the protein CASSFNRLAGGSTDTQYF.

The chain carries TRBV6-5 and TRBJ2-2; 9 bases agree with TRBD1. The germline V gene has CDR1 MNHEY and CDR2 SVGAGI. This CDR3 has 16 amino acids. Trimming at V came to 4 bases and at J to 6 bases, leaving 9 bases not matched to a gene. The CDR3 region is CASSWPLQGAPGELFF. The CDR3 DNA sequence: TGTGCCAGCAGTTGGCCATTACAGGGGGCGCCCGGGGAGCTGTTTTTT.

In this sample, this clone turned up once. The CDR3 region has the DNA TGTGCCAGTTCATCCCCCCCAGGTCAGCCCCAGCATTTT. Amino acid sequence: CASSSPPGQPQHF. The chain links TRBV19 to TRBJ1-5; no firm D call. The V and J ends lost 8 bases and 6 bases respectively, with 14 bases between them. CDR1 and CDR2 from the germline V gene are LNHDA and SQIVND (reference sequence). The CDR3 spans 13 residues.

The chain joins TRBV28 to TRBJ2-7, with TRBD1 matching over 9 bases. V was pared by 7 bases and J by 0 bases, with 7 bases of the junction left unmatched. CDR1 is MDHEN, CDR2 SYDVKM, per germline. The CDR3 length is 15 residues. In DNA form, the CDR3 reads TGTGCCAGCATTCACCGGGACAGGGTCTCCTACGAGCAGTACTTC. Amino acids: CASIHRDRVSYEQYF. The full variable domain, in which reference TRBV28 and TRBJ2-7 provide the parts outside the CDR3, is DVKVTQSSRYLVKRTGEKVFLECVQDMDHENMFWYRQDPGLGLRLIYFSYDVKMKEKGDIPEGYSVSREKKERFSLILESASTNQTSMYLCASIHRDRVSYEQYFGPGTRLTVT.

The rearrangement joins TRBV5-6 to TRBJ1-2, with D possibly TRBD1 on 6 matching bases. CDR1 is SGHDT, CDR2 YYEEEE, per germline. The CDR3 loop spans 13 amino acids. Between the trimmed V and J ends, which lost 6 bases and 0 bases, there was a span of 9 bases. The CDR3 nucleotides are TGTGCCAGCATAGGGGGAACTAACTATGGCTACACCTTC. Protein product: CASIGGTNYGYTF. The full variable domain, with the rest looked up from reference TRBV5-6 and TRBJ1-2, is DAGVTQSPTHLIKTRGQQVTLRCSPKSGHDTVSWYQQALGQGPQFIFQYYEEEERQRGNFPDRFSGHQFPNYSSELNVNALLLGDSALYLCASIGGTNYGYTFGSGTRLTVV.

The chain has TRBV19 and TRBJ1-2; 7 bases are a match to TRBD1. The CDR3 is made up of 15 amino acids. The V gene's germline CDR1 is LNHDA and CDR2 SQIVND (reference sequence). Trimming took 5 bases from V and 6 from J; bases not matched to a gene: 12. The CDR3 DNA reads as TGTGCCAGTAGTGTAACGGGACAGAAAGTCCATGGCTACACCTTC. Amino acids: CASSVTGQKVHGYTF.

The CDR3 DNA sequence: TGTGCCAGCAGCCCTGGACATCAGGACACCGGGGAGCTGTTTTTT. Translating it yields CASSPGHQDTGELFF. This chain connects TRBV7-2 to TRBJ2-2, with D possibly TRBD1 on 5 matching bases. V lost 5 bases and J lost 3, with 13 bases in between. The CDR3 covers 15 residues. The germline V gene has CDR1 SGHTA and CDR2 FQGNSA.

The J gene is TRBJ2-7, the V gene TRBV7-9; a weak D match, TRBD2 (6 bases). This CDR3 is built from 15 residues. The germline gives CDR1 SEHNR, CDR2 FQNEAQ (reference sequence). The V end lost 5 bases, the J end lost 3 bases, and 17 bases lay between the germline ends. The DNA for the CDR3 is TGTGCCAGCAGCCCCCACTCCGGGACTTTCTACGAGCAGTACTTC. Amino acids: CASSPHSGTFYEQYF.

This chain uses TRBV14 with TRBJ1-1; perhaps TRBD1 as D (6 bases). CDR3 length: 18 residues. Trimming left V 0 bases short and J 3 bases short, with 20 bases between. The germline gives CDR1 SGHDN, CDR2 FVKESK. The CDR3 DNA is TGTGCCAGCAGCCAAGACCGATGGGCAGGGGCCGGGGACACTGAAGCTTTCTTT. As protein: CASSQDRWAGAGDTEAFF.

For the CDR3, the DNA is TGTGCCAGCAGCCAAACAGGGGGCTCGGGAAACACCATATATTTT. It is translated as CASSQTGGSGNTIYF. The J gene is TRBJ1-3, the V gene TRBV2, with 9 bases aligning to TRBD1. The CDR3 covers 15 residues. V dropped 6 bases and J dropped 4; count of bases not matched to a gene: 7. The germline V gene has CDR1 SNHLY and CDR2 FYNNEI. Full variable domain (remainder filled in from reference TRBV2 and TRBJ1-3): EPEVTQTPSHQVTQMGQEVILRCVPISNHLYFYWYRQILGQKVEFLVSFYNNEISEKSEIFDDQFSVERPDGSNFTLKIRSTKLEDSAMYFCASSQTGGSGNTIYFGEGSWLTVV.

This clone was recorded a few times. The CDR3 DNA is TGCAGCGTTTCTCATTTTTTAGCCCAAGAGACCCAGTACTTC. Protein: CSVSHFLAQETQYF. The J gene is TRBJ2-5, the V gene TRBV29-1, with unresolved D. V was shortened by 5 bases and J by 1 base, with 14 bases between the two germline ends. In germline, CDR1 is SQVTM, CDR2 ANQGSEA. There are 14 residues in the CDR3.

The CDR3, as DNA: TGTGCCAGCAGCGCTAGCGCAGATAACAATGAGCAGTTCTTC. It translates to CASSASADNNEQFF. The chain employs TRBV9 and TRBJ2-1, with D tentatively TRBD2 (6 bases). The CDR3 consists of 14 residues. Between the trimmed V and J ends, which lost 3 bases and 5 bases, there was a span of 12 bases. Germline CDR1 is SGDLS and CDR2 is YYNGEE.

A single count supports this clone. This CDR3 is CASSLRQDQGETQYF. As DNA, the CDR3 is TGTGCCAGCAGTCTCCGACAGGATCAAGGGGAGACCCAGTACTTC. The chain couples TRBV28 to TRBJ2-5; maybe TRBD1 (6 bases). Germline values: CDR1 MDHEN, CDR2 SYDVKM. The length of the CDR3 is 15 residues. The germline V and J ends were trimmed by 5 bases and 5 bases, with 18 bases remaining between them.

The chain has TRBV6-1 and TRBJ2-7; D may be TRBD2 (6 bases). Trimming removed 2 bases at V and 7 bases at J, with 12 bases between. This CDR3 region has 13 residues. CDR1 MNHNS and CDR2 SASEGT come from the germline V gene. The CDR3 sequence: CASSELGGGEQYF. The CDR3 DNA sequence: TGTGCCAGCAGTGAACTCGGGGGAGGAGAGCAGTACTTC.

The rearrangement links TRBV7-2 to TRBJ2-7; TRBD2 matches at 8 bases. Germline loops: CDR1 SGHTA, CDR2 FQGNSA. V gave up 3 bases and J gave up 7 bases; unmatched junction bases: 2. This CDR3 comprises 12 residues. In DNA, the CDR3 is TGTGCCAGCAGCTTTAGCGGGGCAGAGCAGTACTTC. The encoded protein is CASSFSGAEQYF.

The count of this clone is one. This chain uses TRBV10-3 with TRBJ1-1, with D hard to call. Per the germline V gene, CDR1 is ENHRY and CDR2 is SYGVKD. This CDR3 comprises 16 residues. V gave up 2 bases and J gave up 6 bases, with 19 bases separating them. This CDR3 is CAISEGQFLSSSEAFF. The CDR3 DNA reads TGTGCCATCAGTGAGGGGCAGTTTCTGAGTTCTTCTGAAGCTTTCTTT.

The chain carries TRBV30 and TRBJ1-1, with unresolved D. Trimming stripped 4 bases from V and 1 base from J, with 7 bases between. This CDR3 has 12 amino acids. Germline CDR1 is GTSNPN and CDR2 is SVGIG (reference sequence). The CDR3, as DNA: TGTGCCTGGATCTCCCGGAACACTGAAGCTTTCTTT. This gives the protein CAWISRNTEAFF.

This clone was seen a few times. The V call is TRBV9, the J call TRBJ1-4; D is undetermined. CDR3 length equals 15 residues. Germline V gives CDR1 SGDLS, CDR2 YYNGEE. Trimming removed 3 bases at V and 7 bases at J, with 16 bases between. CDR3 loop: CASSARGGLSEKLFF. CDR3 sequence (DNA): TGTGCCAGCAGCGCTCGGGGTGGTCTCAGTGAAAAACTGTTTTTT.

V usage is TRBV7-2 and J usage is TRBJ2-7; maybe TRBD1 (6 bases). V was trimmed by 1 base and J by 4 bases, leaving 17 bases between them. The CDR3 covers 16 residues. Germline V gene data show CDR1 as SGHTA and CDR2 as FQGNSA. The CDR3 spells CASSLGLATGPYEQYF. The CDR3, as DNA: TGTGCCAGCAGCTTAGGCTTGGCGACAGGACCTTACGAGCAGTACTTC.

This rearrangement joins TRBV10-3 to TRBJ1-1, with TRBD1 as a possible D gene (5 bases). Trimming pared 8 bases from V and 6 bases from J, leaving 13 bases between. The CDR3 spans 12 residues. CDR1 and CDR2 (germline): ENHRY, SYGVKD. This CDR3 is CAISQEGSEAFF. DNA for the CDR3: TGTGCCATCTCCCAGGAGGGGTCTGAAGCTTTCTTT.

The CDR3, as DNA: TGCGCCAGCAGCTTGGCCCAGGCAGGGGGCTTAGAGACCCAGTACTTC. Translation: CASSLAQAGGLETQYF. This chain links TRBV5-1 with TRBJ2-5; 8 bases agree with TRBD1. This CDR3 has 16 amino acids. V was clipped by 0 bases and J by 4 bases; unmatched bases: 8. Looked up from germline, CDR1 is SGHRS and CDR2 is YFSETQ.

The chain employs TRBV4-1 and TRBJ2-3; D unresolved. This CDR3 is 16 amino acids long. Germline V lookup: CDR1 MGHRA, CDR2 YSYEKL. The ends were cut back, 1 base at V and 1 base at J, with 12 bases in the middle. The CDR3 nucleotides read TGCGCCAGCAGCCAAGTTGGGTCGGAGCGCACAGATACGCAGTATTTT. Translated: CASSQVGSERTDTQYF.

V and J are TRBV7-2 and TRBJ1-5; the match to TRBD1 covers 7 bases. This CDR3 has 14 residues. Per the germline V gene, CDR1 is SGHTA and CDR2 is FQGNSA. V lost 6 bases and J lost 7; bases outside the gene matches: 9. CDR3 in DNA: TGTGCCAGCAGAGTAGACAGGGACTCCCAGCCCCAGCATTTT. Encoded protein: CASRVDRDSQPQHF.

CDR3 region: CASRLGQGVEKLFF. In nucleotides, the CDR3 is TGTGCCAGCAGGTTGGGACAGGGAGTTGAAAAACTGTTTTTT. The chain couples TRBV6-5 to TRBJ1-4; the match to TRBD1 covers 9 bases. V gave up 6 bases and J gave up 7 bases; unmatched junction bases: 6. The germline CDR1 and CDR2 sequences are MNHEY and SVGAGI. The CDR3 length is 14 residues.

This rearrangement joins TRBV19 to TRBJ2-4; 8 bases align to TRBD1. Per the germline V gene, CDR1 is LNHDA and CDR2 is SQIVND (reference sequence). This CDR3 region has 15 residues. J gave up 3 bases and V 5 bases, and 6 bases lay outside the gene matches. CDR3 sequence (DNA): TGTGCCAGTAGTCTCCAGGGGGCCGGCAAAAACATTCAGTACTTC. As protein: CASSLQGAGKNIQYF.

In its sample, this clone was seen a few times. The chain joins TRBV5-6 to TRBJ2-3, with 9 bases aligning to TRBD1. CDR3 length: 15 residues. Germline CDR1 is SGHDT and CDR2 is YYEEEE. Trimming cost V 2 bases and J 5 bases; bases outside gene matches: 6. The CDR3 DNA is TGTGCCAGCAGCTTAGGAGGACAGGGGATAGATACGCAGTATTTT. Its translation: CASSLGGQGIDTQYF.

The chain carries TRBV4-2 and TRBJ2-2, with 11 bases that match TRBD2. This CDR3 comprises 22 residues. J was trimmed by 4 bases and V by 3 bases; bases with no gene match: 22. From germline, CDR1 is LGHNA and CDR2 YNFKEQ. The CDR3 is CASSHEPQTSGSTGGGTGELFF. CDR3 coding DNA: TGTGCCAGCAGCCACGAACCCCAAACTAGCGGGAGTACGGGTGGGGGCACCGGGGAGCTGTTTTTT.

CDR3 loop: CASALGGGTDTQYF. The CDR3 nucleotides are TGTGCCAGCGCCCTGGGCGGGGGCACAGATACGCAGTATTTT. This chain joins TRBV27 and TRBJ2-3; D possibly corresponds to TRBD2 (6 bases). The germline V and J ends were trimmed by 8 bases and 1 base, with 13 bases remaining between them. This CDR3 spans 14 amino acids. CDR1 is MNHEY and CDR2 is SMNVEV in the germline V gene (reference sequence).

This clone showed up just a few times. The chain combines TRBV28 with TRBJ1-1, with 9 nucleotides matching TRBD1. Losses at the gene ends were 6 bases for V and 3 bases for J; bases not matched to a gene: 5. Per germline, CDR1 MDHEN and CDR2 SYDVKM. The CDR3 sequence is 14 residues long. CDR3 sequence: CASRPQGADTEAFF. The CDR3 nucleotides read TGTGCCAGCAGGCCACAGGGGGCAGACACTGAAGCTTTCTTT. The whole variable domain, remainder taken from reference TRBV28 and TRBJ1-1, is DVKVTQSSRYLVKRTGEKVFLECVQDMDHENMFWYRQDPGLGLRLIYFSYDVKMKEKGDIPEGYSVSREKKERFSLILESASTNQTSMYLCASRPQGADTEAFFGQGTRLTVV.